The 4 T cell receptor beta chains in this list originate from one sample, sequenced in a study of technical replicates of blood from a handful of donors. Generated by immunoSEQ multiplex PCR, the TCRdb table keeps only in-frame clones and is missing some. The sample includes 55,000 to 75,000 clones, roughly nine tenths of them seen just once. Sequenced input: PBMCs. Receptor source: a human donor in good health. Some clones in this sample may be carry-over from other donors' samples.

This chain connects TRBV6-1 to TRBJ2-1; TRBD1 is a possible D gene (6 bases). Germline assignment: CDR1 MNHNS and CDR2 SASEGT. The ends were cut back, 6 bases at V and 5 bases at J, with 17 bases in the middle. The CDR3 runs 15 residues. The CDR3 nucleotides read TGTGCCAGCAGGGGGGCCGGGACAATCAACAATGAGCAGTTCTTC. It is translated as CASRGAGTINNEQFF.

V gene TRBV7-2 combines with J gene TRBJ2-2; 9 nucleotides align to TRBD2. The CDR3 length is 14 residues. Losses at the gene ends were 1 base for V and 6 bases for J; bases not matched to a gene: 0. From germline, CDR1 is SGHTA and CDR2 FQGNSA. DNA for the CDR3: TGTGCCAGCAGCTTAGTAGCGGGGGCCGGGGAGCTGTTTTTT. Translation: CASSLVAGAGELFF.

This chain joins TRBV5-5 and TRBJ1-1; D might be TRBD1 (5 bases). The CDR3 runs to 15 residues. The ends were cut back, 4 bases at V and 5 bases at J, with 18 bases in the middle. Germline CDR1 reads SGHKS; CDR2 reads YYEKEE (reference sequence). The CDR3 nucleotides read TGTGCCAGCAGCCCGCTCCCGGGGGTGGAAACTGAAGCTTTCTTT. Translation gives CASSPLPGVETEAFF.

This chain links TRBV7-8 with TRBJ2-7; perhaps TRBD2 as D (5 bases). Trimming took off 1 base at V and 0 bases at J, with 13 bases between the two ends. From germline, CDR1 is SGHVS and CDR2 FQNEAQ. This CDR3 has 16 residues. CDR3 protein: CASSLGGSGGSYEQYF. In DNA form, the CDR3 reads TGTGCCAGCAGCTTAGGCGGGTCAGGAGGCTCCTACGAGCAGTACTTC.